These 5 T cell receptor beta chains originate from one sample sequenced in a study of breast tumors, draining lymph nodes, adjacent tissues. TCRdb recomputed calls from the multiplex PCR reads with MiXCR, one row per CDR3 protein. Of 150,000 to 200,000 distinct CDR3 sequences detected, 30% to 35% appear once; the ten largest clones hold about 3.7%. Axillary draining lymph nodes of breast cancer patients supplied the node samples. Sequenced: axillary lymph node tissue. Receptor source: a female donor with breast cancer. Some clones in this sample may be carry-over from other donors' samples.

This clonotype appeared a single time. No conserved phenylalanine or tryptophan ends this CDR3, so it is likely a read error. The DNA is omitted, as the CDR3 cannot be located on it reliably, and the CDR3 follows TCRdb's listing. The V gene is TRBV7-2, the J gene TRBJ2-4; the table's TRBD1 call for D was not verified on the DNA. Per germline, CDR1 SGHTA and CDR2 FQGNSA. The CDR3 has 10 amino acids, counting both end residues. CDR3 protein: CASSPIAGTG.

This clonotype was counted ten times or more. This chain links TRBV7-8 with TRBJ2-5; 12 nucleotides match TRBD2. Germline assignment: CDR1 SGHVS and CDR2 FQNEAQ. The CDR3 consists of 18 residues. The V and J ends lost 3 bases and 2 bases, in that order; junction bases with no gene match: 10. The CDR3 reads CASSFPSTSGGFQETQYF. The CDR3 DNA is TGTGCCAGCAGCTTTCCGTCGACTAGCGGGGGCTTTCAAGAGACCCAGTACTTC.

This clonotype was counted ten times or more. One end of the junction varies from germline; a read error may be responsible. This chain joins TRBV4-3 and TRBJ2-1, with D possibly TRBD2 on 7 matching bases. The CDR3 length is 17 residues. From germline, CDR1 is LGHNA and CDR2 YSLEER. Written as DNA, the CDR3 is TGCGCCAGCAGCCAAGAAAGTAGGGGGAGGGCCTACAGTGAGCAGTTCTTC. Translating it yields CASSQESRGRAYSEQFF.

DNA of the CDR3: TGTGCCAGCAGCCGGACGAATGAAAAACTGTTTTTT. This translates into CASSRTNEKLFF. The gene calls are TRBV7-3 and TRBJ1-4; D is unclear. Per the germline V gene, CDR1 is SGHTA and CDR2 is FQGTGA. The CDR3 length is 12 residues. Deletions cut 5 bases from V and 5 bases from J, with 6 bases between.

This clonotype occurred many times. J is TRBJ1-4 and V is TRBV29-1; D uncertain. Germline values: CDR1 SQVTM, CDR2 ANQGSEA. The length of the CDR3 is 11 residues. V was trimmed by 5 bases and J by 8 bases, leaving 9 bases between them. For the CDR3, the DNA is TGCAGCGTTCTAAGGTCGGAAAAACTGTTTTTT. Encoded protein: CSVLRSEKLFF.